A single TCR beta chain is shown here with its context. The data were obtained in a study of blood T cell repertoires in COVID-19. Whole-study context: T cells, B-cell-depleted T cells, or PBMCs provided the cDNA or gDNA that served as material.

The protocol was immunoSEQ multiplex PCR, while the TCRdb copy is restricted to in-frame clones and leaves out a portion. The repertoire holds fewer than 300,000 clones, with 70% to 90% as singletons. This CDR3 is 15 amino acids long. Germline CDR1 reads MGHDK; CDR2 reads SYGVNS. V lost 6 bases and J lost 7; bases outside the gene matches: 9. Two consecutive negative NP/OP PCR tests, clearance, or resolved symptoms defined Cohort 3 recovery. The receptor's source is a woman aged 25 to 39 who had recovered from COVID-19. This chain connects TRBV25-1 to TRBJ1-6; TRBD1 aligns across 7 bases. Sequenced sample: PBMCs or T cells enriched from blood (not recorded which). CDR3 loop: CASSEAGTANSPLHF. CDR3 sequence (DNA): TGTGCCAGCAGCGAAGCAGGGACAGCGAATTCACCCCTCCACTTT.